The source of this T cell receptor (beta chain) is a study of beta chain features in type 1 diabetes. This CDR3 contains 15 residues. The ends were cut back, 0 bases at V and 6 bases at J, with 12 bases in the middle. The V gene's germline CDR1 is SGDLS and CDR2 YYNGEE. Expressed TCRB transcripts were sequenced because the entire RNA isolate underwent reverse transcription. TCRdb's copy holds only in-frame clones and misses some; the assay was immunoSEQ multiplex PCR. The sample has 600,000 to 650,000 clones, roughly 15% seen once; the top ten hold about 0.087%. This clonotype was sampled from a man younger than 35 in good health. The sample comprised naive CD4+ T cells from blood. The chain has TRBV9 and TRBJ1-4; D gene ambiguous. The CDR3, as DNA: TGTGCCAGCAGCGTAGTATCGGGCGGGCATGAAAAACTGTTTTTT. Amino acids: CASSVVSGGHEKLFF.